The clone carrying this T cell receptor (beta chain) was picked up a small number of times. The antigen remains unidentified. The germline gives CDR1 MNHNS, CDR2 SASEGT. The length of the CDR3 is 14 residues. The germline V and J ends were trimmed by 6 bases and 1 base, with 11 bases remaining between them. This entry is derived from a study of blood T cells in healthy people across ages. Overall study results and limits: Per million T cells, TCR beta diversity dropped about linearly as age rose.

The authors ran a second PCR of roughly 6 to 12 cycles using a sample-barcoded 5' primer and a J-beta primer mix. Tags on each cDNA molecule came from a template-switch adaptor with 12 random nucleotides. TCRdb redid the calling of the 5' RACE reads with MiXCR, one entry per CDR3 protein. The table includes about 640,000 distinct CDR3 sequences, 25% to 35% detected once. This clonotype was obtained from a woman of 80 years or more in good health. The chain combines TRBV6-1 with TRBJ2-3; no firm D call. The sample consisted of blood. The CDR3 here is CASRKWTRTDTQYF. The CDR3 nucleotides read TGTGCCAGCAGGAAATGGACCCGCACAGATACGCAGTATTTT.